These 16 T cell receptor beta chains originate from one sample sequenced in a study of cytomegalovirus exposure and HLA in healthy donors. Assay used: immunoSEQ multiplex PCR; TCRdb lists only in-frame clones, some missing. The sample contains some 240,000 clones, over 65% of which appear only once. Specimen: PBMCs. The receptors come from a woman aged 18 to 35 in good health and CMV-seronegative.

To note about this clone: Other DNA sequences within the sample encode an identical CDR3. V is TRBV2 and J is TRBJ2-6; no firm D call. The V end lost 7 bases, the J end lost 1 base, and 5 bases lay between the germline ends. CDR3 length: 13 amino acids. CDR1 is SNHLY and CDR2 is FYNNEI in the germline V gene. The DNA for the CDR3 is TGTGCCAGCACCCTATCTGGGGCCAACGTCCTGACTTTC. It is translated as CASTLSGANVLTF.

V usage is TRBV5-1 and J usage is TRBJ1-2; 7 nucleotides align to TRBD1. From germline, CDR1 is SGHRS and CDR2 YFSETQ. This CDR3 contains 15 residues. V was pared by 6 bases and J by 0 bases, with 8 bases of the junction left unmatched. The CDR3 sequence: CASKKEGAANYGYTF. The CDR3 DNA reads as TGCGCCAGCAAGAAGGAGGGGGCGGCTAACTATGGCTACACCTTC.

V gene TRBV13 combines with J gene TRBJ1-2; TRBD1 matches at 9 bases. Looked up from germline, CDR1 is PRHDT and CDR2 is FYEKMQ (reference sequence). V lost 4 bases and J lost 3; bases outside the gene matches: 6. The CDR3 loop spans 15 amino acids. The CDR3 coding sequence is TGTGCCAGCAGCTCCGGACAGGGGAATTACTATGGCTACACCTTC. Amino acids: CASSSGQGNYYGYTF.

The CDR3 here is CASSHPGRKAYEQYF. CDR3 coding DNA: TGTGCCAGCAGTCATCCAGGTCGTAAGGCCTACGAGCAGTACTTC. The chain couples TRBV2 to TRBJ2-7; no reliable D call. Trimming took 5 bases from V and 2 from J, leaving 16 bases between them. The V gene's germline CDR1 is SNHLY and CDR2 FYNNEI. This CDR3 is built from 15 residues.

The V gene is TRBV27, the J gene TRBJ2-1; 15 bases line up with TRBD2. CDR1 MNHEY and CDR2 SMNVEV come from the germline V gene (reference sequence). The V gene end was trimmed by 4 bases and the J gene end by 3 bases; junction bases not matched to a gene: 13. This CDR3 has 20 residues. This chain's CDR3 is CASSYSGLAGGSSHYNEQFF. The CDR3 DNA sequence: TGTGCCAGCAGTTACTCGGGACTAGCGGGAGGTTCTTCCCACTACAATGAGCAGTTCTTC.

This chain links TRBV10-1 with TRBJ2-3; TRBD1 matches 7 bases. The CDR3 loop spans 16 amino acids. The germline CDR1 and CDR2 sequences are WNHNN and SYGVQD (reference sequence). The junction had 6 bases not matched to a gene; V was cut back by 2 bases and J by 1 base. Written as DNA, the CDR3 is TGCGCCAGCAGTGAGGTAGGGGGCCTGGGCACAGATACGCAGTATTTT. Translated, it gives CASSEVGGLGTDTQYF.

The V and J genes are TRBV11-3 and TRBJ2-7, with 14 bases fitting TRBD2. Germline CDR1 is SGHNT and CDR2 is YENEEA. This CDR3 is 18 amino acids long. V shed 5 bases, J shed 1 base, and the junction held 10 bases outside the gene matches. Here the CDR3 reads CASSARLAGGPESYEQYF. CDR3 DNA sequence: TGTGCCAGCAGCGCCCGACTAGCGGGAGGGCCGGAATCCTACGAGCAGTACTTC.

The chain is built from TRBV4-1 and TRBJ1-2, with a weak D call TRBD1 (6 bases). CDR1 is MGHRA, CDR2 YSYEKL, per germline. V lost 0 bases and J 4 bases, leaving 9 bases between the germline ends. CDR3 length: 14 amino acids. The CDR3 spells CASSQDSRGYGYTF. CDR3 coding DNA: TGCGCCAGCAGCCAAGATAGCAGGGGCTATGGCTACACCTTC.

This chain joins TRBV5-6 and TRBJ1-2, with D perhaps matching TRBD1 (5 bases). The V gene lost 0 bases and the J gene lost 4 bases, with 7 bases spanning the gap. This CDR3 contains 13 residues. In germline, CDR1 is SGHDT, CDR2 YYEEEE. In DNA form, the CDR3 reads TGTGCCAGCAGCTTGGGGGGGATCTATGGCTACACCTTC. Encoded protein: CASSLGGIYGYTF.

The CDR3 region is CASSGPPGTGELFF. For the CDR3, the DNA is TGTGCCAGCAGTGGGCCGCCAGGCACCGGGGAGCTGTTTTTT. The genes are TRBV28 and TRBJ2-2; D gene unclear. CDR1 is MDHEN, CDR2 SYDVKM, per germline. V lost 5 bases, J lost 4 bases, and 11 bases lay in between. The CDR3 consists of 14 residues.

The chain has TRBV30 and TRBJ1-1; D remains ambiguous. The CDR3 loop spans 12 amino acids. Trimming took off 5 bases at V and 6 bases at J, with 13 bases between the two ends. Germline values: CDR1 GTSNPN, CDR2 SVGIG (reference sequence). The CDR3 DNA sequence: TGTGCCTGGGGGGAGAGAATAGCTGAAGCTTTCTTT. This encodes CAWGERIAEAFF.

V usage is TRBV2 and J usage is TRBJ2-7; TRBD1 matches at 7 bases. The germline V gene encodes CDR1 SNHLY and CDR2 FYNNEI. The CDR3 covers 14 residues. V was pared by 4 bases and J by 4 bases, with 7 bases of the junction left unmatched. The CDR3 bases are TGTGCCAGCAGTGGTATAGGGGACAGATACGAGCAGTACTTC. Translating gives CASSGIGDRYEQYF.

This chain links TRBV30 with TRBJ2-7; tentatively, D is TRBD2 (5 bases). V dropped 1 base and J dropped 4 bases, with 20 bases sitting between them. The CDR3 totals 16 residues. Germline CDR1 is GTSNPN and CDR2 is SVGIG (reference sequence). CDR3 DNA: TGTGCCTGGAGTGCCTTATCCCTGCTAGCAGATTACGAGCAGTACTTC. Its translation: CAWSALSLLADYEQYF.

The rearrangement links TRBV2 to TRBJ2-7, with 7 bases that match TRBD2. CDR3 length: 16 amino acids. CDR1 SNHLY and CDR2 FYNNEI come from the germline V gene. V was pared by 4 bases and J by 0 bases, with 9 bases of the junction left unmatched. DNA of the CDR3: TGTGCCAGCAGTGCCGGGCGAACTAGCGTCTCCTACGAGCAGTACTTC. This gives the protein CASSAGRTSVSYEQYF.

The chain carries TRBV30 and TRBJ1-1; weak D call: TRBD1 (5 bases). This CDR3 contains 15 residues. Germline assignment: CDR1 GTSNPN and CDR2 SVGIG (reference sequence). Trimming took 0 bases from V and 3 from J, leaving 14 bases between them. The CDR3 region is CAWSVRGGGYTEAFF. The CDR3 DNA is TGTGCCTGGAGTGTTAGGGGAGGAGGATACACTGAAGCTTTCTTT.

V and J are TRBV7-9 and TRBJ2-7; 8 nucleotides align to TRBD1. This CDR3 spans 14 amino acids. V dropped 5 bases and J dropped 7; count of bases not matched to a gene: 10. Per the germline V gene, CDR1 is SEHNR and CDR2 is FQNEAQ (reference sequence). CDR3 loop: CASSPDRGLGEQYF. The CDR3 coding sequence is TGTGCCAGCAGCCCAGACAGGGGCCTGGGGGAGCAGTACTTC.